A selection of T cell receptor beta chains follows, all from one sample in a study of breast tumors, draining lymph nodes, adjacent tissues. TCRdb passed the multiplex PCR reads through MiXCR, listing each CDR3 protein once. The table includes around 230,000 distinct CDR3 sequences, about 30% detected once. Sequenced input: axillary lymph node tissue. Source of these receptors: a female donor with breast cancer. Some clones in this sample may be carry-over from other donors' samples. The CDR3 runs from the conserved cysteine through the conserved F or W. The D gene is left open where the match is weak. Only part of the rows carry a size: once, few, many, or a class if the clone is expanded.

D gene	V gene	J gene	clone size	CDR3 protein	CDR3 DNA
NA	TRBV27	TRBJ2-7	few	CASSPRVSYEQYF	TGTGCCAGCAGTCCTAGGGTCTCCTACGAGCAGTACTTC
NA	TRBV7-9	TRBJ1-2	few	CASSPSWFGIYGYTF	TGTGCCAGCAGTCCCAGCTGGTTCGGTATCTATGGCTACACCTTC
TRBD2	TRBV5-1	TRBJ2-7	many	CASSLTSGFAYEQYF	TGCGCCAGCAGCTTGACTAGCGGCTTTGCCTACGAGCAGTACTTC
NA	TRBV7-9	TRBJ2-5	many	CASSLDFSGARETQYF	TGTGCCAGCAGCTTAGATTTCTCGGGGGCAAGGGAGACCCAGTACTTC
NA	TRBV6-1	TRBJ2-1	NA	CASMRYQRSYNEQFF	TGTGCCAGCATGCGGTACCAACGCTCCTACAATGAGCAGTTCTTC
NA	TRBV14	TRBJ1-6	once	CASSQDYGDPPLHF	TGTGCCAGCAGCCAAGATTATGGGGATCCACCCCTCCACTTT
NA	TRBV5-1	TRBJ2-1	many	CASRRTYRSSYNEQFF	TGCGCCAGCAGGCGAACCTACAGGAGCTCCTACAATGAGCAGTTCTTC
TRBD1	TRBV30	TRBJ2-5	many	CAWRRDRGETQYF	TGTGCCTGGAGGAGGGACAGGGGAGAGACCCAGTACTTC
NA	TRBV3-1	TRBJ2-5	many	CASSQNRGGETQYF	TGTGCCAGCAGCCAAAATAGAGGGGGGGAGACCCAGTACTTC
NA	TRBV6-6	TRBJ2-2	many	CASSYSWRLNTGELFF	TGTGCCAGCAGTTACTCCTGGCGACTGAACACCGGGGAGCTGTTTTTT
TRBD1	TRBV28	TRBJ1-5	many	CASSSGGRRQPQHF	TGTGCCAGCAGTTCAGGGGGTAGGCGTCAGCCCCAGCATTTT
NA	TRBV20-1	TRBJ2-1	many	CSADEYNEQFF	TGCAGTGCAGACGAGTACAATGAGCAGTTCTTC
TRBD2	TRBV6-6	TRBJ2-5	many	CASSSSLTSGGIETQYF	TGTGCCAGCAGTTCCTCTCTGACTAGCGGGGGTATCGAGACCCAGTACTTC
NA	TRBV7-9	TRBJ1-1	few	CASGLVGTEAFF	TGTGCCAGCGGGTTAGTTGGGACTGAAGCTTTCTTT
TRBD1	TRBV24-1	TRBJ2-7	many	CATSDSKTGNHYEQYF	TGTGCCACCAGTGATTCCAAGACAGGGAACCACTACGAGCAGTACTTC
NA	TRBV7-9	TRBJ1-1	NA	CASSLGENTEAFF	TGTGCCAGCAGCTTAGGTGAGAACACTGAAGCTTTCTTT
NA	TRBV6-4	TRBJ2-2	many	CASRIEANTGELFF	TGTGCCAGCAGAATTGAGGCGAACACCGGGGAGCTGTTTTTT
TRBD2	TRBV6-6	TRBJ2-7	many	CASSYSSGGTYEQYF	TGTGCCAGCAGTTACTCATCCGGGGGGACGTACGAGCAGTACTTC
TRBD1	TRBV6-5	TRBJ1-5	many	CASSRTGGKGNQPQHF	TGTGCCAGCAGCCGGACAGGGGGAAAGGGCAATCAGCCCCAGCATTTT
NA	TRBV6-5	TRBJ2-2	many	CASRSPHRDTGELFF	TGTGCCAGCAGGAGCCCCCACAGGGACACCGGGGAGCTGTTTTTT
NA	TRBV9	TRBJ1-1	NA	CASSVGGNRNTEAFF	TGTGCCAGCAGCGTAGGGGGGAACCGTAACACTGAAGCTTTCTTT